This T cell receptor (beta chain) was captured by sequencing in a study of OX40 agonist ivuxolimab in advanced cancers. General study results and limits: Still undetermined is the antigen specificity of the expanded peripheral T cells.

In the case of this clone: Its specificity is not known.

The CDR3 extends over 15 amino acids. The method was immunoSEQ multiplex PCR; TCRdb's version includes in-frame clones alone and lacks a portion of them. The data contain more than 45,000 clones, roughly 82% of them singletons. The sample in question was CD4+ or CD8+ T cells sorted from blood, obtained in a trial of the OX40 agonist ivuxolimab. This sequence originates from an adult with an advanced solid tumor such as melanoma, head and neck, liver or kidney cancer. The chain is built from TRBV21-1 and TRBJ2-5; no check of the table's D call, TRBD1, against the DNA was made. TRBV21-1 is listed as a pseudogene. CDR3 residues: CASSKAGDSQETQYF. The CDR3 DNA reads as TGTGCCAGCAGCAAAGCAGGGGACAGCCAAGAGACCCAGTACTTC.